The rows below give T cell receptor beta chains drawn from one sample of a study of blood T cell repertoires in COVID-19. TCRdb's table, derived via immunoSEQ multiplex PCR, lists solely in-frame clones and lacks some. Here the sample spans about 130,000 clones, about four fifths being singletons. The source material was peripheral blood. The receptor source for this set is a man aged 30 to 45 with COVID-19, enrolled during active disease. The CDR3 runs from the conserved cysteine through the conserved F or W. D genes are given only for firm matches. A clone size is listed for some rows: how often the clone was seen (once, few, many), or a class if it is expanded.

J | V | size | D | CDR3 | DNA
TRBJ1-6 | TRBV6-5 | . | . | CASSYSSVHNSPLHF | TGTGCCAGCAGTTACTCGTCAGTTCATAATTCACCCCTCCACTTT
TRBJ2-3 | TRBV7-2 | . | TRBD2 | CASSLLAGGERDTQYF | TGTGCCAGCAGCTTACTAGCGGGGGGAGAAAGGGATACGCAGTATTTT
TRBJ1-1 | TRBV7-6 | few | . | CASSLEPVGNTEAFF | TGTGCCAGCAGCTTAGAACCGGTCGGGAACACTGAAGCTTTCTTT
TRBJ2-7 | TRBV19 | . | TRBD2 | CASSRSAGTSHEQYF | TGTGCCAGTAGTAGGTCAGCGGGGACTTCTCACGAGCAGTACTTC
TRBJ2-5 | TRBV5-4 | once | . | CASSLEDSQETQYF | TGTGCCAGCAGCTTGGAAGACAGCCAAGAGACCCAGTACTTC
TRBJ2-2 | TRBV3-1/TRBV3-2 | . | TRBD1 | CASSPTVGTENTGELFF | TGTGCCAGCAGTCCCACGGTGGGGACAGAGAACACCGGGGAGCTGTTTTTT
TRBJ2-2 | TRBV5-6 | . | . | CASSIWARPGDTGELFF | TGTGCCAGCAGCATATGGGCCCGTCCAGGTGACACCGGGGAGCTGTTTTTT
TRBJ2-1 | TRBV2 | . | TRBD2 | CATLPPTSGRGNEQFF | TGTGCCACCCTACCCCCGACTAGCGGGAGGGGGAATGAGCAGTTCTTC
TRBJ1-4 | TRBV6-5 | . | . | CASSLRAGKNEKLFF | TGTGCCAGCAGCCTCAGGGCGGGAAAAAATGAAAAACTGTTTTTT
TRBJ2-2 | TRBV19 | . | TRBD2 | CASSPTSGFFRELFF | TGTGCCAGTAGTCCCACTAGCGGGTTCTTCCGGGAGCTGTTTTTT
TRBJ1-2 | TRBV5-5 | . | TRBD1 | CASSLGRDRSYGYTF | TGTGCCAGCAGCTTGGGCCGGGACAGGTCGTATGGCTACACCTTC
TRBJ2-1 | TRBV15 | . | TRBD2 | CATSRDLAGAAFGDNEQFF | TGTGCCACCAGCAGAGACCTAGCGGGAGCCGCATTCGGTGACAATGAGCAGTTCTTC
TRBJ1-2 | TRBV6-5 | . | . | CASRRDGLGLYGYTF | TGTGCCAGCAGGAGGGACGGACTAGGTCTCTATGGCTACACCTTC
TRBJ2-3 | TRBV19 | . | TRBD2 | CASSTSGGATDTQYF | TGTGCCAGTAGTACCAGCGGGGGGGCCACAGATACGCAGTATTTT
TRBJ2-3 | TRBV25-1 | . | TRBD2 | CASSETSGRRDTQYF | TGTGCCAGCAGTGAAACTAGCGGGAGGAGAGATACGCAGTATTTT
TRBJ2-3 | TRBV5-1 | . | . | CASSLGASSTDTQYF | TGCGCCAGCAGCTTAGGAGCTAGCTCCACAGATACGCAGTATTTT
TRBJ2-1 | TRBV6-5 | once | TRBD2 | CASSYPRTSGNNEQFF | TGTGCCAGCAGTTACCCTCGAACTAGCGGCAACAATGAGCAGTTCTTC
TRBJ2-2 | TRBV15 | . | TRBD2 | CATSAGLAGSGELFF | TGTGCCACCAGTGCAGGACTAGCGGGCTCCGGGGAGCTGTTTTTT
TRBJ2-5 | TRBV27 | . | TRBD1 | CASSSPGTGETQYF | TGTGCCAGCAGTTCCCCCGGGACAGGAGAGACCCAGTACTTC
TRBJ2-1 | TRBV5-6 | . | TRBD2 | CASSLGTSGRESYNEQFF | TGTGCCAGCAGCTTGGGGACTAGCGGGAGGGAGTCCTACAATGAGCAGTTCTTC
TRBJ2-3 | TRBV24-1 | . | . | CATSDSLAETSTDTQYF | TGTGCCACCAGTGATTCTTTAGCGGAAACTAGCACAGATACGCAGTATTTT
TRBJ2-2 | TRBV5-5 | . | TRBD2 | CASNIAGRGELFF | TGTGCCAGCAACATAGCGGGACGTGGGGAGCTGTTTTTT
TRBJ2-6 | TRBV5-1 | . | . | CASSLARAISGANVLTF | TGCGCCAGCAGCTTGGCCAGGGCCATCTCTGGGGCCAACGTCCTGACTTTC
TRBJ1-5 | TRBV28 | . | . | CASSLSGGAPNQPQHF | TGTGCCAGCAGTTTATCGGGGGGCGCCCCCAATCAGCCCCAGCATTTT
TRBJ2-2 | TRBV11-2 | once | TRBD1 | CASSSTRGRPGELFF | TGTGCCAGCAGCTCGACAAGGGGGCGCCCCGGGGAGCTGTTTTTT
TRBJ1-2 | TRBV30 | . | TRBD1 | CAWSNLGQDPTF | TGTGCCTGGAGTAACCTAGGACAGGACCCCACCTTC
TRBJ1-6 | TRBV18 | . | . | CASSPGVDSPLHF | TGTGCCAGCTCACCCGGGGTTGATTCACCCCTCCACTTT
TRBJ2-7 | TRBV5-1 | . | TRBD2 | CASSLEGLGYGFGLAGGGYEQYF | TGCGCCAGCAGCTTGGAAGGACTGGGGTACGGGTTTGGACTAGCGGGGGGAGGCTACGAGCAGTACTTC
TRBJ1-2 | TRBV20-1 | . | . | CSASLWGDGYTF | TGCAGTGCTAGTTTATGGGGCGATGGCTACACCTTC
TRBJ2-4 | TRBV19 | once | . | CASSINVRSGGIQYF | TGTGCCAGTAGTATTAATGTCCGATCCGGGGGCATTCAGTACTTC
TRBJ2-4 | TRBV5-1 | . | . | CASSLTPGNIQYF | TGCGCCAGCAGCTTGACCCCGGGGAACATTCAGTACTTC
TRBJ2-3 | TRBV5-4 | . | TRBD1 | CASSLTGTGTDTQYF | TGTGCCAGCAGCTTGACGGGGACAGGTACAGATACGCAGTATTTT
TRBJ2-3 | TRBV28 | . | . | CASSPRNRGDTQYF | TGTGCCAGCAGTCCTCGAAATCGAGGCGATACGCAGTATTTT
TRBJ1-4 | TRBV4-3 | . | . | CASSQDRQNEKLFF | TGCGCCAGCAGCCAAGATCGACAGAATGAAAAACTGTTTTTT
TRBJ2-7 | TRBV15 | . | TRBD1 | CATSSPVAVGDRDEQYF | TGTGCCACCAGCTCCCCCGTGGCAGTAGGAGACAGGGACGAGCAGTACTTC
TRBJ1-2 | TRBV5-4 | . | TRBD1 | CASSLPTGANYGYTF | TGTGCCAGCAGCCTACCGACAGGGGCAAACTATGGCTACACCTTC
TRBJ1-5 | TRBV5-1 | once | . | CASSTGYSNQPQHF | TGCGCCAGCAGCACGGGGTATAGCAATCAGCCCCAGCATTTT
TRBJ1-6 | TRBV25-1 | . | TRBD1 | CASRDRVNSPLHF | TGTGCCAGCCGGGACAGGGTAAATTCACCCCTCCACTTT
TRBJ1-1 | TRBV5-1 | . | . | CASSLASVNTEAFF | TGCGCCAGCAGCTTGGCCTCAGTAAACACTGAAGCTTTCTTT
TRBJ1-2 | TRBV18 | . | . | CASSPRLAGWGNYGYTF | TGTGCCAGCTCACCACGATTAGCGGGCTGGGGGAACTATGGCTACACCTTC
TRBJ2-3 | TRBV19 | . | TRBD2 | CASSPLTGGGATDTQYF | TGTGCCAGTAGCCCCTTGACTGGCGGGGGGGCCACAGATACGCAGTATTTT
TRBJ1-1 | TRBV28 | . | . | CASSIIRGEAFF | TGTGCCAGCAGTATAATTAGGGGTGAAGCTTTCTTT
TRBJ2-7 | TRBV7-9 | once | TRBD2 | CASSFQREGSEQYF | TGTGCCAGCAGCTTCCAGCGGGAGGGGAGCGAGCAGTACTTC
TRBJ1-1 | TRBV28 | . | . | CASSLDSNFEAFF | TGTGCCAGCAGTTTAGACAGTAACTTTGAAGCTTTCTTT
TRBJ1-3 | TRBV30 | . | TRBD1 | CACRPGGLRNTIYF | TGTGCCTGTAGGCCAGGGGGTTTGAGGAACACCATATATTTT